This TCR beta chain was sequenced in a study of blood T cell repertoires in COVID-19. Study summary: Some COVID-19 samples were acute and others convalescent; all came from the United States, Italy and Spain. PBMCs, B-cell-depleted T cells, or T cells were the source of the cDNA or gDNA that made up the material.

The data were produced by immunoSEQ multiplex PCR, yet TCRdb's version contains in-frame clones alone and is incomplete. The table shows 200,000 to 300,000 clones, with 80% to 85% occurring only once. The length of the CDR3 is 16 residues. CDR1 SGHRS and CDR2 YFSETQ come from the germline V gene. V was clipped by 3 bases and J by 4 bases; unmatched bases: 11. The rearrangement joins TRBV5-1 to TRBJ2-5; 8 bases are shared with TRBD2. The clonotype comes from a man in his 60s with acute or convalescent COVID-19. Sequences were obtained from peripheral blood. The CDR3 is CASSSQTGTSLETQYF. The CDR3 DNA follows: TGCGCCAGCAGCTCCCAAACCGGGACTAGTTTAGAGACCCAGTACTTC. Full variable domain (rest looked up from reference TRBV5-1 and TRBJ2-5): KAGVTQTPRYLIKTRGQQVTLSCSPISGHRSVSWYQQTPGQGLQFLFEYFSETQRNKGNFPGRFSGRQFSNSRSEMNVSTLELGDSALYLCASSSQTGTSLETQYFGPGTRLLVL.